This T cell receptor beta chain was documented in a study of PD-1 blockade in classical Hodgkin lymphoma. General study points: Baseline TCR diversity was reportedly lower in newly diagnosed patients than in healthy donors. It was reported as lower still in relapsed/refractory patients.

Noted time point: newly diagnosed, previously untreated cHL patient sample. Notes on this clone: What it binds is not known.

Germline V gene lookup returns CDR1 ENHRY and CDR2 SYGVKD. This CDR3 has 13 amino acids. Trimming cost V 10 bases and J 2 bases, with 14 bases left between them. TCRdb's table, derived via immunoSEQ multiplex PCR, lists solely in-frame clones and lacks some. Of around 50,000 clones listed, approximately 91% were seen once; the top ten hold nearly 5%. The clonotype was recovered from a human donor with classical Hodgkin lymphoma. V usage is TRBV10-3 and J usage is TRBJ2-5, with D possibly called TRBD1 or TRBD2 (6 bases each). Sequencing input: peripheral blood mononuclear cells (PBMCs). As DNA, the CDR3 is TGTGCCACCGCGTGGGGGGCACAAGAGACCCAGTACTTC. Protein sequence: CATAWGAQETQYF.